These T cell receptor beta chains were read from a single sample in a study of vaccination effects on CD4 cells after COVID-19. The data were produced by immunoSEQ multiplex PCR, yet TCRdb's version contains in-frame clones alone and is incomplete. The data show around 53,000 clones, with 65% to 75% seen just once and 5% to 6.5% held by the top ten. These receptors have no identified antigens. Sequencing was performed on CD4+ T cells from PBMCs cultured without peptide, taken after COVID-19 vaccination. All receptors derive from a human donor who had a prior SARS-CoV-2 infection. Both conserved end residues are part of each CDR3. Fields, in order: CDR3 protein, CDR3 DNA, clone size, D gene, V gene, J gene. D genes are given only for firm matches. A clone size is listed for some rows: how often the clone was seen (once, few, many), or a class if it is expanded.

CDR3 protein: CARALLPAGVLTGELFF
CDR3 DNA: TGTGCCAGAGCTCTCCTCCCAGCGGGAGTCCTCACCGGGGAGCTGTTTTTT
clone size: once
D gene: TRBD2
V gene: TRBV5-3
J gene: TRBJ2-2

CDR3 protein: CSASRGGNEKLFF
CDR3 DNA: TGCAGTGCGAGTAGGGGGGGCAATGAAAAACTGTTTTTT
clone size: NA
D gene: NA
V gene: TRBV20-1
J gene: TRBJ1-4

CDR3 protein: CASRRIALGTGELFF
CDR3 DNA: TGTGCCAGCCGCCGGATAGCCCTCGGCACCGGGGAGCTGTTTTTT
clone size: NA
D gene: NA
V gene: TRBV2
J gene: TRBJ2-2

CDR3 protein: CASSKTGNSSYEQYF
CDR3 DNA: TGTGCCAGTAGTAAAACAGGGAATAGCTCCTACGAGCAGTACTTC
clone size: NA
D gene: NA
V gene: TRBV19
J gene: TRBJ2-7

CDR3 protein: CATSEARVWTNEKLFF
CDR3 DNA: TGTGCCACCAGCGAAGCCAGGGTTTGGACTAATGAAAAACTGTTTTTT
clone size: NA
D gene: NA
V gene: TRBV15
J gene: TRBJ1-4

CDR3 protein: CASSPRGTGVGNTIYF
CDR3 DNA: TGTGCCAGCAGCCCCCGGGGGACAGGGGTCGGAAACACCATATATTTT
clone size: NA
D gene: TRBD1
V gene: TRBV7-2
J gene: TRBJ1-3

CDR3 protein: CASSIREGQVIYEQYF
CDR3 DNA: TGTGCCAGCAGTATTCGAGAGGGACAAGTGATATACGAGCAGTACTTC
clone size: NA
D gene: NA
V gene: TRBV6-2/TRBV6-3
J gene: TRBJ2-7

CDR3 protein: CASSSTGPDEQFF
CDR3 DNA: TGCGCCAGCAGCTCGACTGGGCCCGATGAGCAGTTCTTC
clone size: NA
D gene: NA
V gene: TRBV5-1
J gene: TRBJ2-1

CDR3 protein: CASSQDLGLFRTGELFF
CDR3 DNA: TGCGCCAGCAGCCAAGATCTGGGACTTTTCCGCACCGGGGAGCTGTTTTTT
clone size: NA
D gene: NA
V gene: TRBV4-3
J gene: TRBJ2-2

CDR3 protein: CAWSVSGRNTIYF
CDR3 DNA: TGTGCCTGGAGTGTCTCAGGTAGAAACACCATATATTTT
clone size: NA
D gene: NA
V gene: TRBV30
J gene: TRBJ1-3

CDR3 protein: CASSEGPGGDTQYF
CDR3 DNA: TGTGCCAGCAGCGAGGGGCCTGGTGGGGATACGCAGTATTTT
clone size: NA
D gene: NA
V gene: TRBV9
J gene: TRBJ2-3